This T cell receptor beta chain was obtained from a study of blood T cell repertoires in COVID-19. V was shortened by 7 bases and J by 8 bases, with 23 bases between the two germline ends. Germline CDR1 reads ENHRY; CDR2 reads SYGVKD. The CDR3 has 15 residues. In the authors' methods: Estimates of nucleated cell counts were drawn from the amplification of reference gene primers. Clones were sequenced by immunoSEQ multiplex PCR, and TCRdb holds only the in-frame ones, with some missing. V and J calls plus clone size are reproduced from that table; the DNA served to infer D and trimming. The table shows 160,000 or so clones, with around 85% occurring only once.

This clonotype was sampled from a woman aged 65 to 85 with acute or convalescent COVID-19. Specimen: peripheral blood. The V call is TRBV10-3, the J call TRBJ1-2, with a possible D match to TRBD1 (5 bases). CDR3 protein: CAIMSRAGDARGYTF. The DNA of the CDR3 is TGTGCCATCATGTCCAGGGCGGGGGACGCGAGGGGCTACACCTTC.